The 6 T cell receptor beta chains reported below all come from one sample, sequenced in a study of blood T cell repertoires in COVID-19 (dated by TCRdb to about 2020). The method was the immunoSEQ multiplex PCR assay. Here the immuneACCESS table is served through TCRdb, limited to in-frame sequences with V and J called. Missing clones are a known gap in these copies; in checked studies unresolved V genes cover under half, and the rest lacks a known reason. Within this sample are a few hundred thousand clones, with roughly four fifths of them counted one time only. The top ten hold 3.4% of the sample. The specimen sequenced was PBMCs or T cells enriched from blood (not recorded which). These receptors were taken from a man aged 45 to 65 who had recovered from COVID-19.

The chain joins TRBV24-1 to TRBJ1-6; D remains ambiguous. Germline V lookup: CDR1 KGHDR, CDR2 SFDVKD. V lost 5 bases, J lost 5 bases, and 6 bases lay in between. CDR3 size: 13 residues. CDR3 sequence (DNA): TGTGCCACCAGTGCCGGGAATAATTCACCCCTCCACTTT. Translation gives CATSAGNNSPLHF.

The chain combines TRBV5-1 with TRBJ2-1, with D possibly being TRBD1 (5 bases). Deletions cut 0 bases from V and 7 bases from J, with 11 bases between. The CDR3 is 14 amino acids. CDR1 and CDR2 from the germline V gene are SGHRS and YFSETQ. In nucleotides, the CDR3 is TGCGCCAGCAGCTTGGCCTTACGGACAAATGAGCAGTTCTTC. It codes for CASSLALRTNEQFF.

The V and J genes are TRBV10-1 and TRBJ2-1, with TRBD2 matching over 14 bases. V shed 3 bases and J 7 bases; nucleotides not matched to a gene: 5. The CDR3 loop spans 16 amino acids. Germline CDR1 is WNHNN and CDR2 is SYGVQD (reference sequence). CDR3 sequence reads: CASSDIGTSGRNEQFF. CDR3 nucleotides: TGCGCCAGCAGTGATATCGGGACTAGCGGGAGAAATGAGCAGTTCTTC.

CDR3 residues: CASSLDPGGTEAFF. The CDR3, as DNA: TGTGCCAGCAGCTTAGACCCGGGGGGAACTGAAGCTTTCTTT. This chain uses TRBV7-8 with TRBJ1-1; tentatively, D is TRBD1 (5 bases). The V gene's germline CDR1 is SGHVS and CDR2 FQNEAQ. Trimming cost V 1 base and J 5 bases, with 11 bases left between them. CDR3 length: 14 amino acids.

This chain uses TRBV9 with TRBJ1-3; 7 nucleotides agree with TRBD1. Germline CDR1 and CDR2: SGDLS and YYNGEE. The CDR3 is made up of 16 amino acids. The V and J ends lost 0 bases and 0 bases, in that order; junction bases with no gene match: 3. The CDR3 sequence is CASSVGQGSSGNTIYF. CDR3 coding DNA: TGTGCCAGCAGCGTAGGACAGGGAAGCTCTGGAAACACCATATATTTT.

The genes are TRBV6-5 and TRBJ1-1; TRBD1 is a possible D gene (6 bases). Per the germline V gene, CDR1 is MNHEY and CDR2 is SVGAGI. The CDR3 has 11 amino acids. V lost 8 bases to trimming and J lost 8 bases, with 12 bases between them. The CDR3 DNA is TGTGCCAGCCGCTCAGACAGGGAAGCTTTCTTT. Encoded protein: CASRSDREAFF.